The 5 T cell receptor beta chains presented below share a single source sample, sequenced in a study of blood T cell repertoires in COVID-19. This table comes from immunoSEQ multiplex PCR, and its TCRdb copy is limited to in-frame clones, with some not included. Of some 38,000 clones in the sample, roughly 78% were seen once. Sequenced sample: peripheral blood. These receptors were taken from a woman aged 70-85 years with acute or convalescent COVID-19.

V usage is TRBV7-6 and J usage is TRBJ2-2, with 8 bases that match TRBD2. The CDR3 totals 16 residues. V was clipped by 4 bases and J by 0 bases; unmatched bases: 4. Germline lookup yields CDR1 SGHVS and CDR2 FNYEAQ. CDR3 nucleotide sequence: TGTGCCAGCAGCTCCCGGGGACTAGCGAACACCGGGGAGCTGTTTTTT. Amino acids: CASSSRGLANTGELFF.

CDR3 sequence: CASSHSPGPVAGNTIYF. In nucleotides, the CDR3 is TGTGCCAGCAGCCATTCTCCTGGGCCCGTAGCTGGAAACACCATATATTTT. The chain recombines TRBV3-1 (or the pseudogene TRBV3-2) with TRBJ1-3; the D is unclear. Germline V lookup: CDR1 LGHDT, CDR2 YNNKEL (reference sequence). CDR3 size: 17 residues. The ends were cut back, 3 bases at V and 2 bases at J, with 17 bases in the middle.

The V and J genes are TRBV11-3 and TRBJ2-7, with 10 bases lining up with TRBD2. V dropped 3 bases and J dropped 6; count of bases not matched to a gene: 2. Germline values: CDR1 SGHNT, CDR2 YENEEA. The CDR3 is made up of 13 amino acids. The CDR3 DNA is TGTGCCAGCAGCTTGGGACTAGCGTCCGAGCAGTACTTC. This translates into CASSLGLASEQYF.

The genes are TRBV27 and TRBJ1-6; D is unresolved. Germline V CDR1 and CDR2: MNHEY, SMNVEV (reference sequence). This CDR3 is 13 amino acids long. V was trimmed by 3 bases and J by 7 bases, leaving 7 bases between them. The DNA for the CDR3 is TGTGCCAGCAGTTTCGATAGAAATTCACCCCTCCACTTT. This encodes CASSFDRNSPLHF.

The genes are TRBV5-6 and TRBJ2-7; no clear D. Germline lookup yields CDR1 SGHDT and CDR2 YYEEEE. V was clipped by 5 bases and J by 2 bases, with 5 bases between them. This CDR3 has 11 residues. CDR3: CASRSTYEQYF. The CDR3 region has the DNA TGTGCCAGCAGGAGTACCTACGAGCAGTACTTC.